This T cell receptor (beta chain) stems from a study of blood T cell repertoires in COVID-19. Study-wide context: Both acute and convalescent COVID-19 samples were obtained from the United States, Italy and Spain. PBMCs, B-cell-depleted T cells, or T cells were the source of the cDNA or gDNA that made up the material.

This clone was seen only a few times. This CDR3 is 15 amino acids long. The V end was cut by 0 bases, the J end by 3 bases, with 9 bases between. From germline, CDR1 is SEHNR and CDR2 FQNEAQ (reference sequence). Data came from immunoSEQ multiplex PCR; TCRdb stores just in-frame clones and leaves some out. The table has about 210,000 clones, around 80% seen once. Seattle's cohort entered during active infection and was followed longitudinally. The chain couples TRBV7-9 to TRBJ2-1, with D possibly TRBD2 on 5 matching bases. The sequencing input was peripheral blood. The receptor was derived from a woman older than 75 with COVID-19, enrolled during active disease. CDR3 sequence: CASSLAGVFYNEQFF. The CDR3 DNA follows: TGTGCCAGCAGCTTAGCCGGGGTCTTCTACAATGAGCAGTTCTTC.